Shown below are 32 T cell receptor beta chains from a single sample sequenced in a study of blood T cell repertoires in COVID-19. Data came from immunoSEQ multiplex PCR; TCRdb stores just in-frame clones and leaves some out. The sample carries approximately 120,000 clones, 85% recorded once. Sequenced material: peripheral blood. The source of these receptors is a woman of 80 years or more with acute or convalescent COVID-19.

Of note for this clone: Other DNA sequences of this sample code for an identical CDR3. This rearrangement joins TRBV3-1 (or the pseudogene TRBV3-2) to TRBJ1-1; D perhaps matches TRBD1 (6 bases). Per germline, CDR1 LGHDT and CDR2 YNNKEL (reference sequence). CDR3 length: 13 residues. V was trimmed by 3 bases and J by 3 bases, leaving 8 bases between them. CDR3 bases: TGTGCCAGCAGCCAGTCAGGGGACACTGAAGCTTTCTTT. This gives the protein CASSQSGDTEAFF.

The rearrangement joins TRBV28 to TRBJ1-2, with D possibly TRBD1 on 6 matching bases. The V gene lost 6 bases and the J gene lost 3 bases, with 14 bases spanning the gap. This CDR3 has 14 amino acids. Germline CDR1 is MDHEN and CDR2 is SYDVKM. CDR3 protein: CASRVPRGDYGYTF. The CDR3 DNA reads as TGTGCCAGCAGGGTCCCCAGGGGAGACTATGGCTACACCTTC.

J is TRBJ1-1 and V is TRBV3-1 (or the pseudogene TRBV3-2); D ambiguous. The CDR3 is 13 residues long. The V and J ends lost 4 bases and 4 bases respectively, with 10 bases between them. Germline loops: CDR1 LGHDT, CDR2 YNNKEL (reference sequence). DNA of the CDR3: TGTGCCAGCAGCCCCTCGGCGGCCACTGAAGCTTTCTTT. This sequence encodes CASSPSAATEAFF.

V is TRBV11-2 and J is TRBJ1-1; D gene unclear. The V end was cut by 3 bases, the J end by 7 bases, with 12 bases between. The CDR3 spans 13 residues. Germline V gives CDR1 SGHAT, CDR2 FQNNGV. CDR3 sequence: CASSLEVRSEAFF. The CDR3 region has the DNA TGTGCCAGCAGCTTGGAGGTGCGCAGTGAAGCTTTCTTT.

The V gene is TRBV6-5, the J gene TRBJ1-1; D possibly corresponds to TRBD1 (5 bases). Germline-derived CDR1 and CDR2 are MNHEY and SVGAGI. The V end lost 6 bases, the J end lost 0 bases, and 14 bases lay between the germline ends. The CDR3 consists of 15 residues. In DNA form, the CDR3 reads TGTGCCAGCAGCCTGACAGCGATTCTGAACACTGAAGCTTTCTTT. This sequence encodes CASSLTAILNTEAFF.

V gene TRBV7-9 combines with J gene TRBJ1-2, with 9 nucleotides matching TRBD1. There are 14 residues in the CDR3. The junction had 5 bases not matched to a gene; V was cut back by 2 bases and J by 7 bases. Germline V lookup: CDR1 SEHNR, CDR2 FQNEAQ (reference sequence). Written as DNA, the CDR3 is TGTGCCAGCAGCTTACTACAGGGGGCTGCTGGCTACACCTTC. Translated, it gives CASSLLQGAAGYTF.

The chain recombines TRBV5-4 with TRBJ2-5; TRBD1 aligns across 7 bases. Germline CDR1 and CDR2: SGHNT and YYREEE (reference sequence). V was clipped by 3 bases and J by 1 base; unmatched bases: 3. The CDR3 runs to 14 residues. DNA for the CDR3: TGTGCCAGCAGCTCGACAGGGACCCAAGAGACCCAGTACTTC. Protein: CASSSTGTQETQYF. The entire variable domain, with the rest obtained from reference TRBV5-4 and TRBJ2-5, is as follows: ETGVTQSPTHLIKTRGQQVTLRCSSQSGHNTVSWYQQALGQGPQFIFQYYREEENGRGNFPPRFSGLQFPNYSSELNVNALELDDSALYLCASSSTGTQETQYFGPGTRLLVL.

This chain uses TRBV6-5 with TRBJ1-1; tentatively, D is TRBD1 (5 bases). The ends were cut back, 6 bases at V and 7 bases at J, with 9 bases in the middle. CDR1 is MNHEY and CDR2 is SVGAGI in the germline V gene. The CDR3 extends over 11 amino acids. The CDR3 loop reads CASRQVDEAFF. CDR3 coding DNA: TGTGCCAGCAGACAGGTTGATGAAGCTTTCTTT.

This clone was seen more than once but under ten times. The chain combines TRBV10-2 with TRBJ2-2, with 9 nucleotides matching TRBD2. The CDR3 contains 16 residues. Unmatched junction bases numbered 9, after V lost 5 bases and J lost 5 bases. Germline lookup yields CDR1 WSHSY and CDR2 SAAADI. CDR3 nucleotide sequence: TGCGCCAGCAGTAGGGGACGACTAGCGGATACCGGGGAGCTGTTTTTT. Protein product: CASSRGRLADTGELFF.

Only a few counts were recorded for this clone. The CDR3 DNA reads TGCGCCAGCAGCTTGGCTCAGGTCAAAGATACGCAGTATTTT. Translated, it gives CASSLAQVKDTQYF. The chain uses TRBV5-1 and TRBJ2-3, with D hard to call. V was shortened by 0 bases and J by 5 bases, with 10 bases between the two germline ends. The V gene's germline CDR1 is SGHRS and CDR2 YFSETQ. The CDR3 loop spans 14 amino acids.

The chain uses TRBV2 and TRBJ2-4; D ambiguous. The CDR3 extends over 15 amino acids. Germline V gene lookup returns CDR1 SNHLY and CDR2 FYNNEI. V dropped 5 bases and J dropped 1 base, with 12 bases sitting between them. The CDR3 region has the DNA TGTGCCAGCAGTCCCACGTCGGTGGCCAAAAACATTCAGTACTTC. Translation gives CASSPTSVAKNIQYF.

The chain couples TRBV28 to TRBJ1-1; D is uncertain. V was trimmed by 7 bases and J by 11 bases, leaving 17 bases between them. CDR1 MDHEN and CDR2 SYDVKM come from the germline V gene. This CDR3 has 12 residues. This chain's CDR3 is CASKQRSGNAFF. The CDR3 DNA is TGTGCCAGCAAACAGCGTTCGGGGAATGCTTTCTTT.

The chain has TRBV9 and TRBJ1-2; 9 bases agree with TRBD1. V lost 4 bases to trimming and J lost 2 bases; unmatched junction nucleotides: 3. This CDR3 has 14 residues. Germline-derived CDR1 and CDR2 are SGDLS and YYNGEE. CDR3 in DNA: TGTGCCAGCAGCCGGGACAGGGAGAACTATGGCTACACCTTC. Its translation: CASSRDRENYGYTF.

The rearrangement joins TRBV4-1 to TRBJ1-3; no firm D call. Germline-derived CDR1 and CDR2 are MGHRA and YSYEKL. CDR3 length: 13 residues. Trimming took off 0 bases at V and 9 bases at J, with 9 bases between the two ends. The CDR3 DNA follows: TGCGCCAGCAGCCAAGAGGAGGGTAGCACCATATATTTT. Encoded protein: CASSQEEGSTIYF.

This sequence joins TRBV2 and TRBJ2-1; 8 bases map to TRBD1. The germline V gene has CDR1 SNHLY and CDR2 FYNNEI. V gave up 8 bases and J gave up 4 bases; unmatched junction bases: 13. The CDR3 is 16 amino acids. In DNA, the CDR3 is TGTGCCAGCCGGGGGTTGGGGACAGGCTTGTACAATGAGCAGTTCTTC. Translating gives CASRGLGTGLYNEQFF.

In its sample, this clone was seen once. The chain uses TRBV7-9 and TRBJ2-3, with D possibly TRBD2 on 6 matching bases. CDR3 size: 17 residues. Trimming left V 1 base short and J 2 bases short, with 16 bases between. Germline loops: CDR1 SEHNR, CDR2 FQNEAQ (reference sequence). The CDR3 DNA reads TGTGCCAGCAGCTTAGTTAGGAGTGCGGGGCTCACAGATACGCAGTATTTT. Its translation is CASSLVRSAGLTDTQYF.

The J gene is TRBJ2-2, the V gene TRBV5-1, with TRBD1 as a possible D gene (5 bases). CDR3 length: 15 amino acids. The germline CDR1 and CDR2 sequences are SGHRS and YFSETQ. The ends were cut back, 0 bases at V and 1 base at J, with 7 bases in the middle. The CDR3 here is CASSLARGNTGELFF. The DNA of the CDR3 is TGCGCCAGCAGCTTGGCTAGGGGGAACACCGGGGAGCTGTTTTTT. Looking up the rest from reference TRBV5-1 and TRBJ2-2 gives the full variable domain: KAGVTQTPRYLIKTRGQQVTLSCSPISGHRSVSWYQQTPGQGLQFLFEYFSETQRNKGNFPGRFSGRQFSNSRSEMNVSTLELGDSALYLCASSLARGNTGELFFGEGSRLTVL.

The chain uses TRBV27 and TRBJ1-1, with D possibly TRBD1 on 5 matching bases. Trimming pared 4 bases from V and 4 bases from J, leaving 10 bases between. The CDR3 loop spans 13 amino acids. The germline CDR1 and CDR2 sequences are MNHEY and SMNVEV (reference sequence). CDR3 sequence reads: CASSSREGTEAFF. CDR3 sequence (DNA): TGTGCCAGCAGTTCCAGGGAGGGCACTGAAGCTTTCTTT.

The rearrangement uses TRBV2 and TRBJ2-3; 8 positions match TRBD1. The CDR3 is made up of 14 amino acids. J lost 1 base, V lost 9 bases, and 6 bases had no gene match. In germline, CDR1 is SNHLY, CDR2 FYNNEI. This CDR3 reads CASNQGARTDTQYF. In DNA, the CDR3 is TGTGCCAGTAATCAGGGGGCTCGCACAGATACGCAGTATTTT.

V usage is TRBV7-3 and J usage is TRBJ1-2; 8 bases fit TRBD1. Germline V gives CDR1 SGHTA, CDR2 FQGTGA. The ends lost 5 bases at V and 4 bases at J; junction bases unmatched: 12. This CDR3 spans 16 amino acids. CDR3 residues: CASSRFGTGNFYGYTF. In nucleotides, the CDR3 is TGTGCCAGCAGCCGGTTTGGGACAGGCAACTTCTATGGCTACACCTTC.

The chain links TRBV18 to TRBJ2-3; weak D call: TRBD2 (5 bases). There are 15 residues in the CDR3. Trimming shortened V by 2 bases and J by 3 bases, and 12 bases separated the two germline ends. Germline loops: CDR1 KGHSH, CDR2 LQKENI. The DNA of the CDR3 is TGTGCCAGCTCACCAGACGGGGTTAAGACAGATACGCAGTATTTT. Its translation is CASSPDGVKTDTQYF. Filled out from reference TRBV18 and TRBJ2-3, the complete variable domain reads NAGVMQNPRHLVRRRGQEARLRCSPMKGHSHVYWYRQLPEEGLKFMVYLQKENIIDESGMPKERFSAEFPKEGPSILRIQQVVRGDSAAYFCASSPDGVKTDTQYFGPGTRLTVL.

The J gene is TRBJ1-1, the V gene TRBV28; 7 nucleotides agree with TRBD1. The CDR3 has 12 residues. Germline lookup yields CDR1 MDHEN and CDR2 SYDVKM. The trim removed 6 bases at V and 6 bases at J, leaving 4 bases unmatched. For the CDR3, the DNA is TGTGCCAGCAGGAGACAGGGCCCTGAAGCTTTCTTT. Its protein product is CASRRQGPEAFF.

The V and J genes are TRBV4-1 and TRBJ2-2; D possibly corresponds to TRBD2 (6 bases). The germline V gene encodes CDR1 MGHRA and CDR2 YSYEKL. Trimming took off 3 bases at V and 3 bases at J, with 8 bases between the two ends. The CDR3 is made up of 14 amino acids. The CDR3 nucleotides are TGCGCCAGCAGCCATGGGGGGTACACCGGGGAGCTGTTTTTT. Translated: CASSHGGYTGELFF.

The chain uses TRBV4-2 and TRBJ1-1, with D maybe TRBD1 (5 bases). The ends were cut back, 0 bases at V and 1 base at J, with 12 bases in the middle. Germline V gene sequence: CDR1 LGHNA, CDR2 YNFKEQ. This CDR3 contains 16 residues. As DNA, the CDR3 is TGTGCCAGCAGCCAAGAGTGGACACTGGGGAACACTGAAGCTTTCTTT. The encoded protein is CASSQEWTLGNTEAFF.

This clone turned up a few times. J is TRBJ1-1 and V is TRBV29-1; D ambiguous. Deletions cut 2 bases from V and 9 bases from J, with 16 bases between. The CDR3 runs to 13 residues. The germline gives CDR1 SQVTM, CDR2 ANQGSEA. The CDR3 sequence: CSVEMHLTFQAFF. CDR3 DNA sequence: TGCAGCGTTGAAATGCACCTAACTTTCCAAGCTTTCTTT.

The chain uses TRBV2 and TRBJ2-1; 7 nucleotides agree with TRBD2. Germline lookup yields CDR1 SNHLY and CDR2 FYNNEI. This CDR3 is 14 amino acids long. V gave up 6 bases and J gave up 1 base; unmatched junction bases: 3. The CDR3, as DNA: TGTGCCAGCAGGGGGGGGTGGTCCTACAATGAGCAGTTCTTC. Translated, it gives CASRGGWSYNEQFF.

V is TRBV29-1 and J is TRBJ1-5, with D unresolved. Per germline, CDR1 SQVTM and CDR2 ANQGSEA. V was cut by 1 base and J by 7 bases, with 11 bases left in between. The CDR3 covers 13 residues. The CDR3 reads CSVEVNPGQPQHF. The CDR3 bases are TGCAGCGTTGAAGTTAATCCGGGACAGCCCCAGCATTTT.

The chain's CDR3 is CASRIPGTGNQPQHF. For the CDR3, the DNA is TGTGCCAGCAGGATCCCGGGAACCGGGAATCAGCCCCAGCATTTT. V usage is TRBV28 and J usage is TRBJ1-5; no clear D. The V gene's germline CDR1 is MDHEN and CDR2 SYDVKM. The CDR3 contains 15 residues. Trimming removed 6 bases from V and 4 bases from J, with 16 bases in between.

In its sample, this clone was seen once. V usage is TRBV5-1 and J usage is TRBJ1-1, with D possibly TRBD1 on 5 matching bases. The CDR3 length is 14 residues. Per germline, CDR1 SGHRS and CDR2 YFSETQ. V was cut by 6 bases and J by 9 bases, with 21 bases left in between. CDR3 sequence (DNA): TGCGCCAGCACCCCGAGGACAAGAGAAAATAAAGCTTTCTTT. Its protein is CASTPRTRENKAFF.

This clone was counted once. The rearrangement joins TRBV2 to TRBJ1-1, with D uncertain. This CDR3 region has 14 residues. The germline gives CDR1 SNHLY, CDR2 FYNNEI. Trimming removed 7 bases at V and 2 bases at J, with 14 bases between. DNA of the CDR3: TGTGCCAGCAAGGGAGAGAGTAGTAACACTGAAGCTTTCTTT. As protein: CASKGESSNTEAFF. Full variable domain (missing parts from reference TRBV2 and TRBJ1-1): EPEVTQTPSHQVTQMGQEVILRCVPISNHLYFYWYRQILGQKVEFLVSFYNNEISEKSEIFDDQFSVERPDGSNFTLKIRSTKLEDSAMYFCASKGESSNTEAFFGQGTRLTVV.

The chain uses TRBV28 and TRBJ1-1, with 11 bases identical to TRBD1. The CDR3 has 17 residues. The J segment lost 3 bases and the V segment lost 2 bases, leaving 8 bases of the junction unmatched. Germline-derived CDR1 and CDR2 are MDHEN and SYDVKM. The CDR3 DNA sequence: TGTGCCAGCAGTTTAAACGGACAGGGGGCCGGGTACACTGAAGCTTTCTTT. Its protein is CASSLNGQGAGYTEAFF.

J is TRBJ2-7 and V is TRBV4-3; unclear D gene. CDR1 LGHNA and CDR2 YSLEER come from the germline V gene. V shed 0 bases and J shed 3 bases, with 6 bases lying between them. The CDR3 consists of 13 residues. The CDR3 coding sequence is TGCGCCAGCAGCCAAGAGCACGGCTACGAGCAGTACTTC. Its protein is CASSQEHGYEQYF.